This T cell receptor beta chain appears in the sequencing data of a study of human T cells and chemical hapten exposure. Indicated time point: patch test 2, 6 weeks after DPC sensitization. Treatment denoted: therapeutic diphenylcyclopropenone sensitization with weekly scalp DPC. Study outcomes and limitations: DPC sensitization did not alter TCRs above 1 in 1000 frequency. Significantly more large CDR3 similarity clusters were formed by expanded TCRs than by controls. Patch test score rose with PT1 expanded TCRs, significant at 8, 16, 32, not 4.

Library preparation tagged each individual cDNA molecule with a unique molecular identifier. Each CDR3 protein is one row after TCRdb ran MiXCR on the RACE reads. The sample lists over 65,000 distinct CDR3 sequences, approximately 10% occurring once. Many counts were recorded for this clonotype. Antigen: not known. The CDR3 runs 15 residues. Germline V gene lookup returns CDR1 DFQATT and CDR2 SNEGSKA (reference sequence). V was cut by 2 bases and J by 1 base, with 14 bases left in between. Sample: whole blood, taken in connection with sensitization to the hapten diphenylcyclopropenone (DPC). The clonotype comes from a man in his late teens or twenties with alopecia areata. Some clones in this sample may be carry-over from other donors' samples. This chain connects TRBV20-1 to TRBJ1-2; a possible D gene is TRBD1 (6 bases). The CDR3 DNA sequence: TGCAGTGCTAGAACGGGGGGCCTGGGTAACTATGGCTACACCTTC. Its protein product is CSARTGGLGNYGYTF.